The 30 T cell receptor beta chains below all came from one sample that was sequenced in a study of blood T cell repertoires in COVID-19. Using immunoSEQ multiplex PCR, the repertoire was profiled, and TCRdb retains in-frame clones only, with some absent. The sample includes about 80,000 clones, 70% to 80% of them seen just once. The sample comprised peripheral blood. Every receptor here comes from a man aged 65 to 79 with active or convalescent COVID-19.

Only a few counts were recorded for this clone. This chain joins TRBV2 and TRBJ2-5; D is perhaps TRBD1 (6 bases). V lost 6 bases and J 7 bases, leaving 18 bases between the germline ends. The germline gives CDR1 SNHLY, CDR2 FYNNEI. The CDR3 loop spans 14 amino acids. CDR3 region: CASRTRTVPGTQYF. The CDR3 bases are TGTGCCAGCAGGACAAGGACAGTACCGGGGACCCAGTACTTC. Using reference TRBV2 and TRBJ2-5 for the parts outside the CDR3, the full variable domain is EPEVTQTPSHQVTQMGQEVILRCVPISNHLYFYWYRQILGQKVEFLVSFYNNEISEKSEIFDDQFSVERPDGSNFTLKIRSTKLEDSAMYFCASRTRTVPGTQYFGPGTRLLVL.

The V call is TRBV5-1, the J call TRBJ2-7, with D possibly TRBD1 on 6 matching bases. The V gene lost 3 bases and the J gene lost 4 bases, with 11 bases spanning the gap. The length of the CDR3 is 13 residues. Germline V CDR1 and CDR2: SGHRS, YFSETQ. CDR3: CASSSPDRYEQYF. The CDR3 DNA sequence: TGCGCCAGCAGCTCCCCTGACAGGTACGAGCAGTACTTC.

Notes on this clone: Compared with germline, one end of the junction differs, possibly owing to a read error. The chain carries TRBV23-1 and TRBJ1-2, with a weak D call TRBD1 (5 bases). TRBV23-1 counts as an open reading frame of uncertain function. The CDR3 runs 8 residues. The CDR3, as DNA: TGCGCCAGCACTTTGACAGCATTC. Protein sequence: CASTLTAF.

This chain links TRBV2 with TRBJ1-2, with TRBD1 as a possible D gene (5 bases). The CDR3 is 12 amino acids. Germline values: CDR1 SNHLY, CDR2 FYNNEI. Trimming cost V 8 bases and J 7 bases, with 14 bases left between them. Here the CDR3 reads CASREGRSGYTF. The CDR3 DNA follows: TGTGCCAGCCGGGAGGGGCGCAGTGGCTACACCTTC.

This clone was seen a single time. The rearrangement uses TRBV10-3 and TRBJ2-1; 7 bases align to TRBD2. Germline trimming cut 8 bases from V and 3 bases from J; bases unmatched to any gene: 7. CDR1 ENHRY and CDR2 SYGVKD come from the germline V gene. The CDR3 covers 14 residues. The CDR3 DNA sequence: TGTGCCATCTCTGGGGGGGTCGTCTACAATGAGCAGTTCTTC. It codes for CAISGGVVYNEQFF.

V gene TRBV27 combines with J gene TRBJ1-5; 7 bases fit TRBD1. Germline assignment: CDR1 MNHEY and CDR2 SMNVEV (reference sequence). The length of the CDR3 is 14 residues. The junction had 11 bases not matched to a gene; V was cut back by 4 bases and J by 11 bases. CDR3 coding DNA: TGTGCCAGCAGTTCACGACAGGGAAAGAGGGCCCAGCATTTT. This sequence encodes CASSSRQGKRAQHF.

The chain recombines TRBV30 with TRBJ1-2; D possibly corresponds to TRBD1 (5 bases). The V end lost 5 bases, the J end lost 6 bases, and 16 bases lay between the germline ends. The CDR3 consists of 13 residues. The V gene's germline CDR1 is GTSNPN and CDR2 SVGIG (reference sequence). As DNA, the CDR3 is TGTGCCTGGCTCCGAAAACAGGCGGATGGCTACACCTTC. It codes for CAWLRKQADGYTF.

For the CDR3, the DNA is TGTGCCAGCAGTGAATCGGGATCTGGGGCCAACGTCCTGACTTTC. Its protein is CASSESGSGANVLTF. The genes are TRBV6-1 and TRBJ2-6; possibly TRBD2 for D (5 bases). The CDR3 is 15 residues long. V dropped 2 bases and J dropped 1 base, with 6 bases sitting between them. Germline V gives CDR1 MNHNS, CDR2 SASEGT.

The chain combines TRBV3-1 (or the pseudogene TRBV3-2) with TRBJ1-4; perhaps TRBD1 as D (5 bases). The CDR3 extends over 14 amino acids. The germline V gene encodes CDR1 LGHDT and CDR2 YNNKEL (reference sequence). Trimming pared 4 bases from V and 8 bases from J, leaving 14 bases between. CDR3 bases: TGTGCCAGCAGCCGGTCCGGGGGGTCCGAAAAACTGTTTTTT. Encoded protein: CASSRSGGSEKLFF.

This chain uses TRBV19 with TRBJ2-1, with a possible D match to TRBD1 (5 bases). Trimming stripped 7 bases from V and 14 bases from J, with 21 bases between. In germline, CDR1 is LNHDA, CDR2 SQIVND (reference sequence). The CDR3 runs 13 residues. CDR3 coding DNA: TGTGCCAGTACTCCGACAGCAGGCGCCCCTAAGTTCTTC. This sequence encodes CASTPTAGAPKFF.

The CDR3 spells CASSQDDAGVQFF. For the CDR3, the DNA is TGCGCCAGCAGCCAAGATGACGCGGGTGTGCAGTTCTTC. V gene TRBV4-1 combines with J gene TRBJ2-1, with D maybe TRBD2 (5 bases). V lost 0 bases to trimming and J lost 12 bases, with 12 bases between them. Per germline, CDR1 MGHRA and CDR2 YSYEKL. This CDR3 is 13 amino acids long.

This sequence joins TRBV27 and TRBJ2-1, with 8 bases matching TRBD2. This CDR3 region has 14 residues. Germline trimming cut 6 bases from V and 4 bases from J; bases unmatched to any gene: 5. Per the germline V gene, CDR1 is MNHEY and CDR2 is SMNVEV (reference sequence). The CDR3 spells CASRPGGDYNEQFF. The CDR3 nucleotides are TGTGCCAGCAGACCGGGGGGGGATTACAATGAGCAGTTCTTC.

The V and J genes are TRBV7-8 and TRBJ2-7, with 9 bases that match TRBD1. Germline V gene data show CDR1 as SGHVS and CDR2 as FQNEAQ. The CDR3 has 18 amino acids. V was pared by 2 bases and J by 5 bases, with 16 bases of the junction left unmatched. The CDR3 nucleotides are TGTGCCAGCAGCTTAAGTGGGGGGCTGGACAGGGGATATAACGAGCAGTACTTC. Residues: CASSLSGGLDRGYNEQYF.

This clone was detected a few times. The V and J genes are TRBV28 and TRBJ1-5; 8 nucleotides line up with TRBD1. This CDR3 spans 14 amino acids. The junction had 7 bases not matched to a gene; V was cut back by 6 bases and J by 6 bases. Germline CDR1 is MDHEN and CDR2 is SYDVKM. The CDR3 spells CASSPGQGRQPQHF. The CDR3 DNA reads TGTGCCAGCAGCCCAGGACAGGGACGTCAGCCCCAGCATTTT.

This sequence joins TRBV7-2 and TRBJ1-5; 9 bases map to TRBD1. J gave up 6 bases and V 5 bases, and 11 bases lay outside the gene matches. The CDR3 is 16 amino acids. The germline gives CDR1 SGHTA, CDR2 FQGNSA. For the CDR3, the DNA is TGTGCCAGCAGCGCCCCGGACAGGGGAGTAGGTCAGCCCCAGCATTTT. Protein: CASSAPDRGVGQPQHF.

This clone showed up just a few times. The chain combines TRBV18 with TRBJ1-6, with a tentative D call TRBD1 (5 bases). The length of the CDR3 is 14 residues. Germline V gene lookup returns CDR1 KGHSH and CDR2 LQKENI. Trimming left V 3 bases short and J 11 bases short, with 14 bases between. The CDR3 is CASSPTDTSTPLHF. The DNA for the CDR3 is TGTGCCAGCTCACCTACGGACACATCGACACCCCTCCACTTT.

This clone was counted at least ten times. The CDR3 region is CASSQGQPLTYEQYF. CDR3 DNA sequence: TGTGCCAGCAGCCAAGGACAGCCACTTACCTACGAGCAGTACTTC. V usage is TRBV14 and J usage is TRBJ2-7; possible D gene TRBD1, 5 bases. CDR1 is SGHDN, CDR2 FVKESK, per germline. Trimming shortened V by 1 base and J by 2 bases, and 12 bases separated the two germline ends. The CDR3 loop spans 15 amino acids.

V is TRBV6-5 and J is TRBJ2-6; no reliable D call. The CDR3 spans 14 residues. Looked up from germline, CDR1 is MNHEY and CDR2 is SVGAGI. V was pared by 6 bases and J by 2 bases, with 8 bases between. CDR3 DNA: TGTGCCAGCAGGCTAAGCCCTGGGGCCAACGTCCTGACTTTC. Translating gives CASRLSPGANVLTF.

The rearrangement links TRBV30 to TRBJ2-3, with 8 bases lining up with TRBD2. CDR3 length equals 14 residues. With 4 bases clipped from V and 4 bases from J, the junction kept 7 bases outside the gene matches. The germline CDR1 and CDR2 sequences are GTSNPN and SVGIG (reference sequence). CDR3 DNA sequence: TGTGCCTGGAAACAGGGCGGGGGGTCAGATACGCAGTATTTT. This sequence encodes CAWKQGGGSDTQYF.

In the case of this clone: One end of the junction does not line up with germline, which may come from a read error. CDR3 sequence reads: CAWSPGLAGVGVHF. CDR3 nucleotide sequence: TGTGCCTGGAGTCCTGGACTAGCGGGGGTCGGGGTGCACTTC. The genes are TRBV30 and TRBJ2-7; 13 bases are shared with TRBD2. The CDR3 loop spans 14 amino acids. Germline CDR1 and CDR2: GTSNPN and SVGIG (reference sequence).

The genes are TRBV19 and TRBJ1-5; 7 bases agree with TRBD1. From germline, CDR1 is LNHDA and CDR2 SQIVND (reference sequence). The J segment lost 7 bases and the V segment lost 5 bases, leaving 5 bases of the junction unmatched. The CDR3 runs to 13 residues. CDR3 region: CASSPMDRQPQHF. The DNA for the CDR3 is TGTGCCAGTAGTCCAATGGACAGGCAGCCCCAGCATTTT.

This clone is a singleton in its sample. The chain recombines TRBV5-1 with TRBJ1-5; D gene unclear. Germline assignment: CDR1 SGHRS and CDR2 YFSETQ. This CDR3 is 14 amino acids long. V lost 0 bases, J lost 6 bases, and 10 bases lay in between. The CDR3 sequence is CASSLGERSQPQHF. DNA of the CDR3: TGCGCCAGCAGCTTGGGGGAGAGGTCTCAGCCCCAGCATTTT.

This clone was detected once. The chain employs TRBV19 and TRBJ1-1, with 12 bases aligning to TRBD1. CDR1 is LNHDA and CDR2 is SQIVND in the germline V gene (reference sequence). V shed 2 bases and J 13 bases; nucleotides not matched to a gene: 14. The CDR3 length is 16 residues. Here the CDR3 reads CASSIRGTGGIFAFFF. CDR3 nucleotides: TGTGCCAGTAGTATAAGGGGGACAGGGGGCATTTTCGCTTTTTTCTTT.

CDR3 sequence (DNA): TGTGCCAGCAGTGAAATGGGACAGGGCCCCACAGATACGCAGTATTTT. Its translation: CASSEMGQGPTDTQYF. The chain is built from TRBV6-1 and TRBJ2-3, with 9 bases lining up with TRBD1. Germline values: CDR1 MNHNS, CDR2 SASEGT. V lost 2 bases and J lost 2; bases outside the gene matches: 5. This CDR3 spans 16 amino acids.

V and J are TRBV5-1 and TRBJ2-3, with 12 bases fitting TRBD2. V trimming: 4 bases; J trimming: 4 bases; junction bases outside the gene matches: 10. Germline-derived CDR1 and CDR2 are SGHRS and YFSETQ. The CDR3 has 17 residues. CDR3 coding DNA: TGCGCCAGCAGCCCCTCCCGGGCTAGCGGGGGGGCAGATACGCAGTATTTT. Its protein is CASSPSRASGGADTQYF.

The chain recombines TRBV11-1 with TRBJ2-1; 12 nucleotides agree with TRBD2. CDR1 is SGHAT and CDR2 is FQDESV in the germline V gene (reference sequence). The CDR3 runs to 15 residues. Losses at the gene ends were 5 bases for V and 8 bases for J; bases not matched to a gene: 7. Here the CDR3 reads CASSRGLAGSYEQFF. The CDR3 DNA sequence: TGTGCCAGCAGCAGGGGACTAGCGGGCTCTTATGAGCAGTTCTTC.

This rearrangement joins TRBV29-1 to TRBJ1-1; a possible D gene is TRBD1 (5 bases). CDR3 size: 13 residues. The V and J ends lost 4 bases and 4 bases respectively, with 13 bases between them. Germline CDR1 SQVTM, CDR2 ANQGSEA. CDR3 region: CSVGQDKGTEAFF. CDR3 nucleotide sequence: TGCAGCGTTGGGCAGGACAAGGGCACTGAAGCTTTCTTT.

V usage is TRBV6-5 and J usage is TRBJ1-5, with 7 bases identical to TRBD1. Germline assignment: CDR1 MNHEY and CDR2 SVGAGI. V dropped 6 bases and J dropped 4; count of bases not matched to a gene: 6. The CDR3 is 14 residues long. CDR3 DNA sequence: TGTGCCAGCAGACCGGGACAGCTTAATCAGCCCCAGCATTTT. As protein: CASRPGQLNQPQHF.

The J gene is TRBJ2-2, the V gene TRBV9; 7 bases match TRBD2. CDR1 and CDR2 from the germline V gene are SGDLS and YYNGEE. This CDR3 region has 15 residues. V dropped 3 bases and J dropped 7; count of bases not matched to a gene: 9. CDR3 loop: CASSGRTGGHGELFF. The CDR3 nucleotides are TGTGCCAGCAGCGGGCGGACGGGGGGTCACGGGGAGCTGTTTTTT.

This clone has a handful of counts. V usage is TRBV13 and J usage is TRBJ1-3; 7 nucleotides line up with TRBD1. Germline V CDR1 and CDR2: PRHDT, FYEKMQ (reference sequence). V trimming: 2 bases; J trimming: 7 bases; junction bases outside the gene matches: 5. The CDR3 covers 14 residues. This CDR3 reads CASSLRDSRNTIYF. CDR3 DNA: TGTGCCAGCAGCTTAAGGGACAGCCGTAACACCATATATTTT.